This T cell receptor (beta chain) appears in the sequencing data of a study of blood T cell repertoires in COVID-19. The overall study: Sources were T cells, B-cell-depleted T cells, or PBMCs; the material itself was cDNA or gDNA.

The V gene's germline CDR1 is SGHTS and CDR2 YDEGEE. This CDR3 has 16 residues. Trimming took off 4 bases at V and 0 bases at J, with 14 bases between the two ends. Authors' processing steps: Amplification of reference gene primers was used by the study to estimate nucleated cell counts. Only in-frame clones appear in the TCRdb table, and some are missing; sequencing was by immunoSEQ multiplex PCR. V, J and clone size were drawn from that table, and D and trimming were deduced from the DNA. The table lists 110,000 to 150,000 clones, about 82% of them singletons. Sequencing used peripheral blood. The sequence was obtained from an older woman with acute or convalescent COVID-19. The chain combines TRBV5-8 with TRBJ1-3, with D tentatively TRBD1 (5 bases). In DNA form, the CDR3 reads TGTGCCAGCAGCCGTTTTGGGGCTAACTCTGGAAACACCATATATTTT. Amino acids: CASSRFGANSGNTIYF.